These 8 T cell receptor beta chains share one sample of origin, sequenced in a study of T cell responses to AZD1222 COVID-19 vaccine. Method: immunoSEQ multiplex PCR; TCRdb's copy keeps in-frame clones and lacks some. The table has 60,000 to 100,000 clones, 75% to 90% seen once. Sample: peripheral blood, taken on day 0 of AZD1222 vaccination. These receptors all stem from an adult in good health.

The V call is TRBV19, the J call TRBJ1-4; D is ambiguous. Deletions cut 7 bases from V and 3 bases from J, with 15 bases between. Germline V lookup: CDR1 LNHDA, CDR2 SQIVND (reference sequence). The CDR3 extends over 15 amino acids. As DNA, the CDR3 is TGTGCCAGTACCGGACTGACGGTACCTAATGAAAAACTGTTTTTT. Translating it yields CASTGLTVPNEKLFF. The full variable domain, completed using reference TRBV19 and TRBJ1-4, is DGGITQSPKYLFRKEGQNVTLSCEQNLNHDAMYWYRQDPGQGLRLIYYSQIVNDFQKGDIAEGYSVSREKKESFPLTVTSAQKNPTAFYLCASTGLTVPNEKLFFGSGTQLSVL.

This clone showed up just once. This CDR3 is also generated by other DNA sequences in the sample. The CDR3 DNA is TGTGCCATCAGTGGACAGGGGCCGAACACCGGGGAGCTGTTTTTT. Translated, it gives CAISGQGPNTGELFF. V gene TRBV10-3 combines with J gene TRBJ2-2, with 8 bases matching TRBD1. The V gene end was trimmed by 4 bases and the J gene end by 0 bases; junction bases not matched to a gene: 1. This CDR3 is 15 amino acids long. From germline, CDR1 is ENHRY and CDR2 SYGVKD.

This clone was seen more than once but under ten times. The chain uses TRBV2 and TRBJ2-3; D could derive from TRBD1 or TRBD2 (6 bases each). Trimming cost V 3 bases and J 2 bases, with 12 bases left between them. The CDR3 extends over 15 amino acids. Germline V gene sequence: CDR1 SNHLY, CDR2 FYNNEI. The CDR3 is CASSDPWGATDTQYF. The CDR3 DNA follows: TGTGCCAGCAGTGACCCCTGGGGGGCCACAGATACGCAGTATTTT.

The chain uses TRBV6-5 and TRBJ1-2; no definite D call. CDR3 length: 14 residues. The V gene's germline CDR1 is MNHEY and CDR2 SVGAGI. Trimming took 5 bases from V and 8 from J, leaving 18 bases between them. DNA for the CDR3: TGTGCCAGCAGTCCGAAGGTGGGCCTTTGGGGCTACACCTTC. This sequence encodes CASSPKVGLWGYTF.

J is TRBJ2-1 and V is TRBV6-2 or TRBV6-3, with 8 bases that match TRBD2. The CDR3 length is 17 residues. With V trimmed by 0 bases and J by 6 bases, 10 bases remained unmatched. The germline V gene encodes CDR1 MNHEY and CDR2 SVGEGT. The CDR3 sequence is CASSYSFGAGVPNEQFF. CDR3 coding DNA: TGTGCCAGCAGTTACTCGTTCGGAGCGGGAGTCCCCAATGAGCAGTTCTTC.

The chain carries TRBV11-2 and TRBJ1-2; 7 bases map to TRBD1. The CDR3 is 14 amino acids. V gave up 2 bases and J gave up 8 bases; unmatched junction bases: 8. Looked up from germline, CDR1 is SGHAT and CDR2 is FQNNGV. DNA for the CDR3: TGTGCCAGCAGCTTATTTGAGGGGGCTGGAGGCTACACCTTC. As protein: CASSLFEGAGGYTF.

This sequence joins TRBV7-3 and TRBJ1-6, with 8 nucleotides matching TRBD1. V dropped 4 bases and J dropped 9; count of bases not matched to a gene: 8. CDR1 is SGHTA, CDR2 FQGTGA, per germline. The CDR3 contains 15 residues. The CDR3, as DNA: TGTGCCAGCAGCTCCGAGACAGGGGCCTTTTCACCCCTCCACTTT. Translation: CASSSETGAFSPLHF.

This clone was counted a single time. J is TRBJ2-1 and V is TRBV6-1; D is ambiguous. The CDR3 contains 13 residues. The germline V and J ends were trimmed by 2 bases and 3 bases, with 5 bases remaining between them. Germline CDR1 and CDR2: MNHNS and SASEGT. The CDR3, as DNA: TGTGCCAGCAGTGAATTGGTCTACAATGAGCAGTTCTTC. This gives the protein CASSELVYNEQFF.